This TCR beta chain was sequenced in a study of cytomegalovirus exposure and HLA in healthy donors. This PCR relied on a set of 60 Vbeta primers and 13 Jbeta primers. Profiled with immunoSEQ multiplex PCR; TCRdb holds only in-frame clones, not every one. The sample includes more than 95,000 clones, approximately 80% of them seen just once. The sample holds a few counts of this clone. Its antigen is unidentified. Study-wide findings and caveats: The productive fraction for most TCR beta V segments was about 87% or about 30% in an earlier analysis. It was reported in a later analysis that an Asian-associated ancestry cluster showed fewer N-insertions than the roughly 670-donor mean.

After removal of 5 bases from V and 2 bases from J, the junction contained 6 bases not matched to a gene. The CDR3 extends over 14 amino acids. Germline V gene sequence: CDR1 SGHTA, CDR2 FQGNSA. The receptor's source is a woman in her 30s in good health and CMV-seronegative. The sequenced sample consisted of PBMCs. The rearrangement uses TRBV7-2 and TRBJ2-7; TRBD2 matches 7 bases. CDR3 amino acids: CASSAPSGPYEQYF. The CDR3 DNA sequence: TGTGCCAGCAGCGCGCCTAGCGGTCCCTACGAGCAGTACTTC.